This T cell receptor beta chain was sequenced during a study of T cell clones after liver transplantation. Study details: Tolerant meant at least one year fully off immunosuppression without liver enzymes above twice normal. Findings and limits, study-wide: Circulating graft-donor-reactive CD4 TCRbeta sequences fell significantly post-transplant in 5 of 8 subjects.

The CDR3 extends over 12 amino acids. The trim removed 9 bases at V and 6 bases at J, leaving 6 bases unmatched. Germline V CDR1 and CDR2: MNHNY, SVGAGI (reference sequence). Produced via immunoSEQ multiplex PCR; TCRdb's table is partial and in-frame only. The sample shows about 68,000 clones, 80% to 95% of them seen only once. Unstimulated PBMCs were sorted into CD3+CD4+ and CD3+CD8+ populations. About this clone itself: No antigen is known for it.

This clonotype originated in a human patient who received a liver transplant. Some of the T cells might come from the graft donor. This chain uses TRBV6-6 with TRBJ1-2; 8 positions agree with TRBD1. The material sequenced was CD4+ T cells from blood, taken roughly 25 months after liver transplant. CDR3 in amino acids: CASHRGNDGYTF. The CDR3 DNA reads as TGTGCCAGTCACAGGGGGAACGATGGCTACACCTTC.